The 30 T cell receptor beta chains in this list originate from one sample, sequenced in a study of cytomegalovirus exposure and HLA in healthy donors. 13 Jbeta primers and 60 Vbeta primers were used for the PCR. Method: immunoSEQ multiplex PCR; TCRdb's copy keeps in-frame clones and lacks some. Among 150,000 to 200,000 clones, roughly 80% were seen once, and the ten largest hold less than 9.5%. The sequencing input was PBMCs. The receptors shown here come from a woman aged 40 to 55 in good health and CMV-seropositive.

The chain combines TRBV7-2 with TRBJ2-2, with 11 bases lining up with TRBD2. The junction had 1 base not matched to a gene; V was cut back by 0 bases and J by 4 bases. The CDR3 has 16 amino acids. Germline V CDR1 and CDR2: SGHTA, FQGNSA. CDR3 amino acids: CASSLAGLAVTGELFF. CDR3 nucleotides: TGTGCCAGCAGCTTAGCGGGACTAGCGGTCACCGGGGAGCTGTTTTTT.

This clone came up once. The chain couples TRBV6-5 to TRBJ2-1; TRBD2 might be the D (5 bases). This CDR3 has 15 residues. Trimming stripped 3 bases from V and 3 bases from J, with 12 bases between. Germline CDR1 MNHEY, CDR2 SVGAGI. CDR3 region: CASSYGGGRYNEQFF. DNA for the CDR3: TGTGCCAGCAGTTATGGCGGAGGTCGCTACAATGAGCAGTTCTTC.

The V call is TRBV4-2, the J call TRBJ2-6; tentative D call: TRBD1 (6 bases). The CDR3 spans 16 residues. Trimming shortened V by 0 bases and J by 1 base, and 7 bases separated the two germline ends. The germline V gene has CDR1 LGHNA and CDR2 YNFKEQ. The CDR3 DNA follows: TGTGCCAGCAGCCAAGATGGGACATCTGGGGCCAACGTCCTGACTTTC. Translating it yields CASSQDGTSGANVLTF.

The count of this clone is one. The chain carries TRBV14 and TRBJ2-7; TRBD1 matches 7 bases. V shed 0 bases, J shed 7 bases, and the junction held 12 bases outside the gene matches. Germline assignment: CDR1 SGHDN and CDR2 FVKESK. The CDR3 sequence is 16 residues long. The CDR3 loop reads CASSQDIFVGGKEQYF. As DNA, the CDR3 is TGTGCCAGCAGCCAAGATATATTCGTAGGGGGCAAAGAGCAGTACTTC.

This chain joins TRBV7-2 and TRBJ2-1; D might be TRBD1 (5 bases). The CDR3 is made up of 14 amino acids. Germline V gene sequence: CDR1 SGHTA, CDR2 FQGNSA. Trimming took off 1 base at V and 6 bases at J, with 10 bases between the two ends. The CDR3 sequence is CASSLDLRVNEQFF. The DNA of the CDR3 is TGTGCCAGCAGCTTAGACCTCAGGGTCAATGAGCAGTTCTTC. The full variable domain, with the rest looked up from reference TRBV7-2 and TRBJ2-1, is GAGVSQSPSNKVTEKGKDVELRCDPISGHTALYWYRQSLGQGLEFLIYFQGNSAPDKSGLPSDRFSAERTGGSVSTLTIQRTQQEDSAVYLCASSLDLRVNEQFFGPGTRLTVL.

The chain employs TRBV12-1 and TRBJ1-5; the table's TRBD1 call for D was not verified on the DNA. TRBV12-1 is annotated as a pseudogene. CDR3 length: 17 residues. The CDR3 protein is CASSTGQGGTSNQPQHF. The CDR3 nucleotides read TGTGCCAGCAGCACCGGACAGGGGGGTACGAGCAATCAGCCCCAGCATTTT.

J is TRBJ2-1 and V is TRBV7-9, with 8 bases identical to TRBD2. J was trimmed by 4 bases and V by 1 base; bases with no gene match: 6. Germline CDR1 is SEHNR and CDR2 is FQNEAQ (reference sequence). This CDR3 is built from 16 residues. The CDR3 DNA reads TGTGCCAGCAGCTTAGTGTGGACTAGCAGTTACAATGAGCAGTTCTTC. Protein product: CASSLVWTSSYNEQFF.

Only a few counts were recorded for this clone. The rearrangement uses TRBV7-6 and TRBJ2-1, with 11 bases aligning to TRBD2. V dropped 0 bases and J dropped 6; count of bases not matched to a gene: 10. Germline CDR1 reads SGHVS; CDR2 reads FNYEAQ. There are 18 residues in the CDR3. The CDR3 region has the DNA TGTGCCAGCAGCTTAGCGCAGATGAGTAGCGGGAGGGCCAATGAGCAGTTCTTC. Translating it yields CASSLAQMSSGRANEQFF. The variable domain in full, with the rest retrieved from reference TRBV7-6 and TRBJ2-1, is GAGVSQSPRYKVTKRGQDVALRCDPISGHVSLYWYRQALGQGPEFLTYFNYEAQQDKSGLPNDRFSAERPEGSISTLTIQRTEQRDSAMYRCASSLAQMSSGRANEQFFGPGTRLTVL.

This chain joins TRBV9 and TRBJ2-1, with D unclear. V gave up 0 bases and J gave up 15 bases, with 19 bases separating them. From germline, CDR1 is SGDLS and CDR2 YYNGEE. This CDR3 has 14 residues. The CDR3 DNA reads TGTGCCAGCAGCGTAGCTGACTCTCGTAGTGAGGCGTTCTTC. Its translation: CASSVADSRSEAFF.

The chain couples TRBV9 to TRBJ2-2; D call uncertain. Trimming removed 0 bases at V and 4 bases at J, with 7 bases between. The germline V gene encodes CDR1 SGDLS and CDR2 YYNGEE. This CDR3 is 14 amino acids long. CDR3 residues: CASSVVSSTGELFF. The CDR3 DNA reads TGTGCCAGCAGCGTAGTGTCCTCCACCGGGGAGCTGTTTTTT.

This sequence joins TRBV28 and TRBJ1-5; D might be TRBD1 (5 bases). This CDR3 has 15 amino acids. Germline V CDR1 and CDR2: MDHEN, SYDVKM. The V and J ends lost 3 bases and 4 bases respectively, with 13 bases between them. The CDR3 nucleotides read TGTGCCAGCAGTTTTGGGGGTGGGGGGAATCAGCCCCAGCATTTT. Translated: CASSFGGGGNQPQHF. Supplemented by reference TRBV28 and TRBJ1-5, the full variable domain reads DVKVTQSSRYLVKRTGEKVFLECVQDMDHENMFWYRQDPGLGLRLIYFSYDVKMKEKGDIPEGYSVSREKKERFSLILESASTNQTSMYLCASSFGGGGNQPQHFGDGTRLSIL.

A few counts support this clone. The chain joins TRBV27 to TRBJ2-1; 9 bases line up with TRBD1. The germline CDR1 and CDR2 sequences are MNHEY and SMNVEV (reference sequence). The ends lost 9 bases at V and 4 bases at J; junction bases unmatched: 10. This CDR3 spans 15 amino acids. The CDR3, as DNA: TGTGCCAGTCAGACAGGGGGTTTTCGGTACAATGAGCAGTTCTTC. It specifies CASQTGGFRYNEQFF.

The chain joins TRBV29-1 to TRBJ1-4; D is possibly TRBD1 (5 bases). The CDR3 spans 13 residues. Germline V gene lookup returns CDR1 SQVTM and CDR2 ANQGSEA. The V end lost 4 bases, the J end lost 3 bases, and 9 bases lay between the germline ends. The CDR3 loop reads CSVGRGANEKLFF. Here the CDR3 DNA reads TGCAGCGTTGGGCGGGGGGCTAATGAAAAACTGTTTTTT.

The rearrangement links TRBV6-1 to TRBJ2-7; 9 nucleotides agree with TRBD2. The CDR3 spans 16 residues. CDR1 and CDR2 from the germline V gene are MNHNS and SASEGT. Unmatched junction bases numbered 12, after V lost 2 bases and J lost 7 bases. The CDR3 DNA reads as TGTGCCAGCAGTGAATTCTTCGGCGGGAGGGCCTTTGAGCAGTACTTC. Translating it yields CASSEFFGGRAFEQYF.

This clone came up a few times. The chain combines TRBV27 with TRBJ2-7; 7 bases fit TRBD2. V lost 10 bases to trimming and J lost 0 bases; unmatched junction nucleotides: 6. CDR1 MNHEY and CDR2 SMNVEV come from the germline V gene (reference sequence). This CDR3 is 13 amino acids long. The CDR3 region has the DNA TGTGCCATCCGGGCTAGCGGCTCCTACGAGCAGTACTTC. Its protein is CAIRASGSYEQYF.

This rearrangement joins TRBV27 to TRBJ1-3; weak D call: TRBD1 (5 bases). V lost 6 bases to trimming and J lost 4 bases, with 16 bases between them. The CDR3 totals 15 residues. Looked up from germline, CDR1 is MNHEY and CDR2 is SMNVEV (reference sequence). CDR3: CASRLAGTGGNTIYF. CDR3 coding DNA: TGTGCCAGCAGACTAGCCGGGACGGGGGGAAACACCATATATTTT.

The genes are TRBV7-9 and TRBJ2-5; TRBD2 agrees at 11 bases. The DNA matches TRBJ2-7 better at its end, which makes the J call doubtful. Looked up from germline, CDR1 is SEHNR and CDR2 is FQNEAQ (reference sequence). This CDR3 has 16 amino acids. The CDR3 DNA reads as TGTGCCAGCAGCTTATCAGGGACTAGCGGAACCTACGAGCAGTACTTC. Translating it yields CASSLSGTSGTYEQYF.

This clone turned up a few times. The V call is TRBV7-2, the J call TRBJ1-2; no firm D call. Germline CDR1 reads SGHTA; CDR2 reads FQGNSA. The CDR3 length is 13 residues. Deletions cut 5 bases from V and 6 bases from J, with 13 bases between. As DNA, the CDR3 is TGTGCCAGCAGCGAAGTCCTAACCCATGGCTACACCTTC. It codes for CASSEVLTHGYTF.

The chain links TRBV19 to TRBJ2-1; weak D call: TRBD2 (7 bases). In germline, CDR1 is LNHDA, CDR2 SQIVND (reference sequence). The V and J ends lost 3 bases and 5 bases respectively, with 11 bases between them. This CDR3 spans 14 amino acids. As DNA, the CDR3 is TGTGCCAGTAGTATTCAGGGGACTAACAATGAGCAGTTCTTC. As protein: CASSIQGTNNEQFF.

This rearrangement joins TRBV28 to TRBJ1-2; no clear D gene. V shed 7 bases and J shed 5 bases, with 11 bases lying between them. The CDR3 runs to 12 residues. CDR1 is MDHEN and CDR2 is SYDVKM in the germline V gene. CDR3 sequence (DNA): TGTGCCAGCACCCCGAGGCGATATGGCTACACCTTC. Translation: CASTPRRYGYTF.

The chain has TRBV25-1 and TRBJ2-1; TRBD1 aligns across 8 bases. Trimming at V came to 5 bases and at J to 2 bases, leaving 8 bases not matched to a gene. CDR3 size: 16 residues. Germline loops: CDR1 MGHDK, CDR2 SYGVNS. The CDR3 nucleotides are TGTGCCAGCAGTACCCGGGACAGGATGACCTACAATGAGCAGTTCTTC. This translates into CASSTRDRMTYNEQFF.

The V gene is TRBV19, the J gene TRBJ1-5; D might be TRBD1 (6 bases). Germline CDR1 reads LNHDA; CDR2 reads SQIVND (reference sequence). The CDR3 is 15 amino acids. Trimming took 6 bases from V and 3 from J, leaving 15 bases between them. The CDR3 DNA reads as TGTGCCAGTAGCTTTCTTGGACAGTTCAATCAGCCCCAGCATTTT. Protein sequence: CASSFLGQFNQPQHF.

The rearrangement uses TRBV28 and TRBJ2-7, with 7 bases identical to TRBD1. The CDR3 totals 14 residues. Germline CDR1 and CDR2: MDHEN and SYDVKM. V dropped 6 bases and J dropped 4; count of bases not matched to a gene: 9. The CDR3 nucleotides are TGTGCCAGCAGCACTCCGGGACAGCTATACGAGCAGTACTTC. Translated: CASSTPGQLYEQYF.

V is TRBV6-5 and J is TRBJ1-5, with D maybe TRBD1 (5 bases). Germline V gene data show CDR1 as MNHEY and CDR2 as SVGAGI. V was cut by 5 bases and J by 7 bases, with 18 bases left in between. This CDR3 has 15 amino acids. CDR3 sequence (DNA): TGTGCCAGCAGTCTTTCTCGGGGGGGGAGGCAGCCCCAGCATTTT. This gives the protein CASSLSRGGRQPQHF.

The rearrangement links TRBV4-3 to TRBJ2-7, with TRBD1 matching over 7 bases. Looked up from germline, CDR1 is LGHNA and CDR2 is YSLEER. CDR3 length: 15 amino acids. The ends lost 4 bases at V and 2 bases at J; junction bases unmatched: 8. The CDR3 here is CASSRDRALPYEQYF. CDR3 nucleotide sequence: TGCGCCAGCAGCCGAGACAGGGCCCTACCCTACGAGCAGTACTTC.

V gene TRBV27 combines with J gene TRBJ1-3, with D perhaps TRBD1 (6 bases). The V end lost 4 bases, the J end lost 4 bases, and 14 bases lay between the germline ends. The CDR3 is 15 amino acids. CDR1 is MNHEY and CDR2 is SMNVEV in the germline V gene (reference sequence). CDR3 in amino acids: CASSSGGPGGNTIYF. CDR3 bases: TGTGCCAGCAGTTCGGGGGGGCCTGGAGGAAACACCATATATTTT.

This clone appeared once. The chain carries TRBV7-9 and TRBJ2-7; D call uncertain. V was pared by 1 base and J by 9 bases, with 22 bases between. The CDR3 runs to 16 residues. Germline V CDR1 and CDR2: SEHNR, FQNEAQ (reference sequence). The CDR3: CASSLDPHRVSIVQYF. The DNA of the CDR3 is TGTGCCAGCAGCTTAGATCCACATCGGGTCAGTATCGTGCAGTACTTC.

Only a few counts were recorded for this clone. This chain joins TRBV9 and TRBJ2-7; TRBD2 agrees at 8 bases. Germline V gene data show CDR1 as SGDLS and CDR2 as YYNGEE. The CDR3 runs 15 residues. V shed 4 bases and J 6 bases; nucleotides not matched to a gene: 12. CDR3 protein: CASSLYTAGEGEQYF. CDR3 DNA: TGTGCCAGCAGCTTATACACAGCGGGAGAAGGCGAGCAGTACTTC. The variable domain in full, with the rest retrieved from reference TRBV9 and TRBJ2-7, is DSGVTQTPKHLITATGQRVTLRCSPRSGDLSVYWYQQSLDQGLQFLIQYYNGEERAKGNILERFSAQQFPDLHSELNLSSLELGDSALYFCASSLYTAGEGEQYFGPGTRLTVT.

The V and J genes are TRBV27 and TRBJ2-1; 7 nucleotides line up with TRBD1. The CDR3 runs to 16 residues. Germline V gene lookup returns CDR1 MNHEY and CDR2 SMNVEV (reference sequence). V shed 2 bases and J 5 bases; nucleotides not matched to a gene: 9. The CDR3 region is CASSLQDRRAHNEQFF. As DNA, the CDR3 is TGTGCCAGCAGTTTACAGGACAGGCGAGCTCACAATGAGCAGTTCTTC.

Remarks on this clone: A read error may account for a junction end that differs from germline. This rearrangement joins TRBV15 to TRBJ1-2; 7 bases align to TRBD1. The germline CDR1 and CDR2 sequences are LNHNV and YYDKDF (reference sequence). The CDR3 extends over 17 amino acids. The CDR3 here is CATSGDRVGTYYDGYTF. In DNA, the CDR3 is TGTGCCACCAGCGGAGACAGGGTGGGGACTTACTATGATGGCTACACCTTC.